The 22 T cell receptor beta chains listed next were all sequenced from one sample in a study of Ad26.COV2.S vaccination and SARS-CoV-2 variants. The treatment was: 15 to 20 received Ad26.COV2.S at low or high dose, single or two shots; a few received placebo; per-sample allocation not given. Sample collection was performed on day 63 after the first vaccine or placebo injection. Here immunoSEQ multiplex PCR was the method, and the copy in TCRdb shows in-frame clones only, minus some. The repertoire holds 300,000 to 350,000 clones, approximately 86% seen once, with approximately 12% in the top ten. Sequenced material: peripheral blood, taken in a trial of Ad26.COV2.S vaccine versus placebo. These receptor sequences come from a person between 18 and 59 years old who received the Ad26.COV2.S COVID-19 vaccine or a placebo.

This clone was seen only once. The chain is built from TRBV4-3 and TRBJ1-1; D is uncertain. In germline, CDR1 is LGHNA, CDR2 YSLEER. The V end lost 1 base, the J end lost 4 bases, and 10 bases lay between the germline ends. The CDR3 consists of 14 residues. This CDR3 is CASSQAARGTEAFF. DNA for the CDR3: TGCGCCAGCAGCCAAGCCGCGCGGGGCACTGAAGCTTTCTTT.

This clone was picked up a small number of times. In nucleotides, the CDR3 is TGTGCCAGTAGTAGCCCGACAGGGGGCCTAGTTGGGGCCAACGTCCTGACTTTC. This codes for CASSSPTGGLVGANVLTF. The V and J genes are TRBV19 and TRBJ2-6; 10 nucleotides match TRBD1. The CDR3 totals 18 residues. Looked up from germline, CDR1 is LNHDA and CDR2 is SQIVND (reference sequence). V lost 4 bases, J lost 3 bases, and 9 bases stayed unmatched.

The chain carries TRBV30 and TRBJ2-5; D assignment may be TRBD1 or TRBD2 (5 bases each). The CDR3 consists of 14 residues. The germline gives CDR1 GTSNPN, CDR2 SVGIG (reference sequence). V lost 7 bases and J lost 2, with 17 bases in between. CDR3 DNA sequence: TGTGCCTCGACTGCAGGGACGGGGCAAGAGACCCAGTACTTC. Translating it yields CASTAGTGQETQYF.

This clone appeared once. The chain joins TRBV27 to TRBJ1-6; maybe TRBD1 (5 bases). Germline V gives CDR1 MNHEY, CDR2 SMNVEV (reference sequence). V was clipped by 6 bases and J by 6 bases, with 9 bases between them. The CDR3 has 13 amino acids. CDR3 amino acids: CASSRVTNSPLHF. CDR3 nucleotides: TGTGCCAGCAGCAGGGTTACTAATTCACCCCTCCACTTT.

This chain links TRBV5-6 with TRBJ1-1; D uncertain. The CDR3 runs to 15 residues. Germline CDR1 is SGHDT and CDR2 is YYEEEE. V lost 0 bases to trimming and J lost 10 bases, with 19 bases between them. CDR3 in amino acids: CASSLAFGVPEAAFF. Written as DNA, the CDR3 is TGTGCCAGCAGCTTGGCGTTTGGGGTTCCAGAGGCAGCTTTCTTT. The full variable domain, with the rest looked up from reference TRBV5-6 and TRBJ1-1, is DAGVTQSPTHLIKTRGQQVTLRCSPKSGHDTVSWYQQALGQGPQFIFQYYEEEERQRGNFPDRFSGHQFPNYSSELNVNALLLGDSALYLCASSLAFGVPEAAFFGQGTRLTVV.

The chain carries TRBV6-2 or TRBV6-3 and TRBJ1-6, with a possible D match to TRBD1 (5 bases). V lost 2 bases and J lost 9, with 11 bases in between. Germline lookup yields CDR1 MNHEY and CDR2 SVGEGT. The CDR3 has 14 amino acids. The CDR3 sequence: CASSYRQGLSPLHF. The CDR3 DNA reads as TGTGCCAGCAGTTACAGGCAGGGACTTTCACCCCTCCACTTT.

The J gene is TRBJ2-7, the V gene TRBV10-3, with 9 bases fitting TRBD1. This CDR3 has 13 amino acids. CDR1 and CDR2 (germline): ENHRY, SYGVKD. V was clipped by 6 bases and J by 7 bases; unmatched bases: 7. Here the CDR3 reads CAIRIQGAEEQYF. The CDR3 nucleotides are TGTGCCATCAGGATACAGGGGGCAGAGGAGCAGTACTTC.

The chain has TRBV18 and TRBJ1-5; no definite D call. The V end was cut by 1 base, the J end by 2 bases, with 12 bases between. The CDR3 has 16 residues. Germline V CDR1 and CDR2: KGHSH, LQKENI. The chain's CDR3 is CASSPLGEVGNQPQHF. In DNA, the CDR3 is TGTGCCAGCTCACCACTGGGAGAAGTGGGCAATCAGCCCCAGCATTTT.

The chain has TRBV9 and TRBJ1-1; 7 nucleotides align to TRBD1. Germline CDR1 reads SGDLS; CDR2 reads YYNGEE. V shed 4 bases, J shed 0 bases, and the junction held 6 bases outside the gene matches. The CDR3 covers 15 residues. In DNA form, the CDR3 reads TGTGCCAGCAGCCCAGTGGGACAGATGAACACTGAAGCTTTCTTT. Amino acids: CASSPVGQMNTEAFF.

This clone was seen a single time. The chain employs TRBV3-1 (or the pseudogene TRBV3-2) and TRBJ2-3, with 11 bases fitting TRBD2. This CDR3 has 17 residues. Losses at the gene ends were 4 bases for V and 0 bases for J; bases not matched to a gene: 6. The germline V gene encodes CDR1 LGHDT and CDR2 YNNKEL (reference sequence). The CDR3 reads CASSPSGGSPSTDTQYF. CDR3 DNA: TGTGCCAGCAGCCCTAGCGGGGGGAGCCCTAGCACAGATACGCAGTATTTT.

The rearrangement joins TRBV7-2 to TRBJ2-7, with D unclear. The V and J ends lost 3 bases and 4 bases respectively, with 4 bases between them. Germline V gene sequence: CDR1 SGHTA, CDR2 FQGNSA. The length of the CDR3 is 11 residues. The CDR3 DNA reads TGTGCCAGCAGCTTGGTATACGAGCAGTACTTC. Translated, it gives CASSLVYEQYF.

The chain carries TRBV7-2 and TRBJ2-5; 9 nucleotides line up with TRBD2. This CDR3 is built from 17 residues. With V trimmed by 4 bases and J by 5 bases, 14 bases remained unmatched. The germline V gene encodes CDR1 SGHTA and CDR2 FQGNSA. The CDR3 loop is CASSSLAMREGGETQYF. CDR3 coding DNA: TGTGCCAGCAGCTCGTTAGCTATGCGGGAGGGGGGGGAGACCCAGTACTTC.

The rearrangement joins TRBV2 to TRBJ1-5; D is possibly TRBD1 (5 bases). This CDR3 has 16 residues. V lost 6 bases and J 2 bases, leaving 17 bases between the germline ends. Looked up from germline, CDR1 is SNHLY and CDR2 is FYNNEI. CDR3 bases: TGTGCCAGCAGGAAAGAGAGAACAGGCGGCAATCAGCCCCAGCATTTT. Amino acids: CASRKERTGGNQPQHF.

The V and J genes are TRBV6-2 or TRBV6-3 and TRBJ2-1; D might be TRBD1 (5 bases). CDR3 length equals 13 residues. Germline CDR1 is MNHEY and CDR2 is SVGEGT. The V end was cut by 6 bases, the J end by 6 bases, with 12 bases between. The DNA for the CDR3 is TGTGCCAGCAGCCCTACAGGTTCCAATGAGCAGTTCTTC. Protein sequence: CASSPTGSNEQFF.

The sample holds one count of this clone. The V call is TRBV3-1 (or the pseudogene TRBV3-2), the J call TRBJ2-1, with 7 positions matching TRBD2. J lost 10 bases, V lost 4 bases, and 1 base had no gene match. Looked up from germline, CDR1 is LGHDT and CDR2 is YNNKEL (reference sequence). The CDR3 totals 11 residues. CDR3 sequence: CASSRAGEQFF. The CDR3 coding sequence is TGTGCCAGCAGCCGAGCGGGGGAGCAGTTCTTC.

The chain employs TRBV28 and TRBJ2-2; TRBD2 aligns across 8 bases. The CDR3 runs to 15 residues. Trimming removed 8 bases from V and 6 bases from J; junction bases left unmatched: 11. In germline, CDR1 is MDHEN, CDR2 SYDVKM. The CDR3 spells CASSRGAGDAGELFF. In DNA, the CDR3 is TGTGCCAGCTCGCGGGGAGCGGGGGACGCCGGGGAGCTGTTTTTT.

This clone appeared a single time. The chain recombines TRBV6-2 or TRBV6-3 with TRBJ1-2, with TRBD1 matching 7 bases. V lost 2 bases and J lost 6; bases outside the gene matches: 6. There are 14 residues in the CDR3. The germline V gene has CDR1 MNHEY and CDR2 SVGEGT. The CDR3 sequence: CASSYPDRADGYTF. The DNA for the CDR3 is TGTGCCAGCAGTTACCCCGACAGGGCGGATGGCTACACCTTC.

This rearrangement joins TRBV3-1 (or the pseudogene TRBV3-2) to TRBJ2-1, with 8 positions matching TRBD2. V dropped 4 bases and J dropped 3; count of bases not matched to a gene: 5. The length of the CDR3 is 15 residues. The V gene's germline CDR1 is LGHDT and CDR2 YNNKEL (reference sequence). CDR3 nucleotides: TGTGCCAGCAGCCCTACTAGCGGTATCTACAATGAGCAGTTCTTC. It yields the protein CASSPTSGIYNEQFF.

The genes are TRBV7-6 and TRBJ2-2; D may be TRBD1 or TRBD2 (6 bases each). V lost 3 bases to trimming and J lost 5 bases, with 13 bases between them. The CDR3 extends over 15 amino acids. Looked up from germline, CDR1 is SGHVS and CDR2 is FNYEAQ. Here the CDR3 DNA reads TGTGCCAGCAGCTTTGGGGGGCGACGAACCGGGGAGCTGTTTTTT. Amino acid sequence: CASSFGGRRTGELFF.

The chain combines TRBV5-1 with TRBJ2-7; D call uncertain. Trimming took 0 bases from V and 1 from J, leaving 8 bases between them. The CDR3 runs 14 residues. Germline CDR1 and CDR2: SGHRS and YFSETQ. The DNA for the CDR3 is TGCGCCAGCAGCTTGGAGGGCAGGTCCTACGAGCAGTACTTC. It encodes CASSLEGRSYEQYF.

CDR3 nucleotide sequence: TGTGCCAGCAGTTCAGGTGGCAATCAGCCCCAGCATTTT. This translates into CASSSGGNQPQHF. The gene calls are TRBV27 and TRBJ1-5; no firm D call. With 4 bases removed from V and 2 bases from J, the gap between germline ends came to 6 bases. The CDR3 extends over 13 amino acids. In germline, CDR1 is MNHEY, CDR2 SMNVEV (reference sequence).

V is TRBV7-2 and J is TRBJ1-4; D remains unclear. CDR3 length: 13 residues. Per germline, CDR1 SGHTA and CDR2 FQGNSA. Trimming stripped 1 base from V and 10 bases from J, with 10 bases between. The chain's CDR3 is CASSLVGSRKLFF. For the CDR3, the DNA is TGTGCCAGCAGCTTAGTGGGCTCACGAAAACTGTTTTTT.